This TCR delta chain was found in a study of gamma delta lymphoproliferative disorders and STAT genes. Looking at the study overall: The LymphoTrack Dx TCRG Assay amplified gamma chains from at least 50 ng of genomic DNA.

TCRdb fed the multiplex PCR reads into CATT to redo clone calling. The table shows 2,000 to 2,500 delta-chain clones, with around 1.5% occurring only once. About this clone: This likely came from a read error, as a far larger clone is one base away. The same CDR3 arises from other DNA sequences in this sample as well.

Sequencing used genomic DNA taken from PBMCs of patients and controls. The receptor was isolated from a human donor in good health. Sequenced material: blood.

The CDR3: CALGEPLLTRTGGYAKKLYTDKLIF. In DNA form, the CDR3 reads TGTGCTCTTGGGGAACCGTTACTAACCCGCACTGGGGGATACGCGAAGAAGCTCTACACCGATAAACTCATCTTT. The chain has TRDV1 and TRDJ1; 13 bases line up with TRDD3. The V segment lost 1 base and the J segment 0 bases; nucleotides outside the gene matches: 26. The CDR3 is 25 amino acids. Germline lookup yields CDR1 TSWWSYY and CDR2 QGS.